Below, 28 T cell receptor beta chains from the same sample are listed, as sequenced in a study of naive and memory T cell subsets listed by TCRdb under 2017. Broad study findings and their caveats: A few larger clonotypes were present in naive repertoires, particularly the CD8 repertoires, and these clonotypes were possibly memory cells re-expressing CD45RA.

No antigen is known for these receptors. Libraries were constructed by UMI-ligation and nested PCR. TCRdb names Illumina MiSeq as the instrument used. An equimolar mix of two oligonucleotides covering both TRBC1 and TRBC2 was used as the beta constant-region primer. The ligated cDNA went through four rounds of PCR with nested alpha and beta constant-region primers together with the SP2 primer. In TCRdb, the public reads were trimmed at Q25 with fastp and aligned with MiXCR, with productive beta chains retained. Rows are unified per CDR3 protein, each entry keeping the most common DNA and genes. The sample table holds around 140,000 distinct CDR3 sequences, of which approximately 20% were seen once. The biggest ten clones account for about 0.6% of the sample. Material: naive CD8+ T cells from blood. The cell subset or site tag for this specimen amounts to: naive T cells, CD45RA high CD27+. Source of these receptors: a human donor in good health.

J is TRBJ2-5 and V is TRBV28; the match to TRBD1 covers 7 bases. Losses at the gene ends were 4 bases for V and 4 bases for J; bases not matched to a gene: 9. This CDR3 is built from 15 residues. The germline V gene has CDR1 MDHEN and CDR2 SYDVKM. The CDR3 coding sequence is TGTGCCAGCAGTTCCGGACAGGAAGGAGGAGAGACCCAGTACTTC. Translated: CASSSGQEGGETQYF.

Here the CDR3 reads CASSLLVNTGELFF. As DNA, the CDR3 is TGTGCCAGCAGTCTTCTAGTGAACACCGGGGAGCTGTTTTTT. This chain uses TRBV12-3 or TRBV12-4 with TRBJ2-2; unclear D gene. The CDR3 is 14 residues long. Trimming removed 5 bases at V and 1 base at J, with 8 bases between.

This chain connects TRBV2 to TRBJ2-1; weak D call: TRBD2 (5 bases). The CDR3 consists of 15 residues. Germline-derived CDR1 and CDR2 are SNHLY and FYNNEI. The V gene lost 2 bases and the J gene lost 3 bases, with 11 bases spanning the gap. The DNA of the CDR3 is TGTGCCAGCAGTGAATCGATCGGGAACTACAATGAGCAGTTCTTC. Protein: CASSESIGNYNEQFF.

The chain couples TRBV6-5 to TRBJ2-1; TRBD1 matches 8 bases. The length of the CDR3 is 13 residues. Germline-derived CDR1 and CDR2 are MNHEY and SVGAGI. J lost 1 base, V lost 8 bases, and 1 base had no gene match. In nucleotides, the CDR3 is TGTGCCAGCCAGGGGGCATCCTACAATGAGCAGTTCTTC. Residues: CASQGASYNEQFF.

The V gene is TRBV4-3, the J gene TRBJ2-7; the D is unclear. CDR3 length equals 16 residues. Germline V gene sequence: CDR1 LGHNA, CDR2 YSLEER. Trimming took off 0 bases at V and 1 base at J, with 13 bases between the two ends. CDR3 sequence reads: CASSQESPGGSYEQYF. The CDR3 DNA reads TGCGCCAGCAGCCAAGAGTCCCCTGGCGGTTCCTACGAGCAGTACTTC.

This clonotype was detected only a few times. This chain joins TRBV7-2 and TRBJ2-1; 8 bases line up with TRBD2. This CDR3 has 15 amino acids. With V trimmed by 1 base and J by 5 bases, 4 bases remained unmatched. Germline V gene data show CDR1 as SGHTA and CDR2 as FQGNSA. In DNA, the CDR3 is TGTGCCAGCAGCTTAGTTGCAGCGGGAGACAATGAGCAGTTCTTC. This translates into CASSLVAAGDNEQFF. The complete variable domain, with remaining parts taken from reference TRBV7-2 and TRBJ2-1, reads GAGVSQSPSNKVTEKGKDVELRCDPISGHTALYWYRQSLGQGLEFLIYFQGNSAPDKSGLPSDRFSAERTGGSVSTLTIQRTQQEDSAVYLCASSLVAAGDNEQFFGPGTRLTVL.

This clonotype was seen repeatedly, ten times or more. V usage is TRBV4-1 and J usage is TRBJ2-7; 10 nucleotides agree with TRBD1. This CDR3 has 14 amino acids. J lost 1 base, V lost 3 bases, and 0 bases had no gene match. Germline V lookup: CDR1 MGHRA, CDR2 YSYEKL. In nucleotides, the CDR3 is TGCGCCAGCAGCCAGGACAGGGGGTCCTACGAGCAGTACTTC. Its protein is CASSQDRGSYEQYF.

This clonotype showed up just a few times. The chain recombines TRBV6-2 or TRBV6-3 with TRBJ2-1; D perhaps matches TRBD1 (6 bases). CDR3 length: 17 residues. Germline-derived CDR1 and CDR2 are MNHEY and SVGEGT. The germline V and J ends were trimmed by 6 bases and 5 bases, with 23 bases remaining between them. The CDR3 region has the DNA TGTGCCAGCAGCCCCCCGCTAGGGGACATACAAAACAATGAGCAGTTCTTC. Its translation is CASSPPLGDIQNNEQFF.

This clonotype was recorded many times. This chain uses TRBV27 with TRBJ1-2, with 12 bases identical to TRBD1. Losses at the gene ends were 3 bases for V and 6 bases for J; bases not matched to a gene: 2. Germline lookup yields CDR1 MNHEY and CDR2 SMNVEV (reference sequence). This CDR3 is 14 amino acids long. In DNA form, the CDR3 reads TGTGCCAGCAGTTTCGGGACAGGGGGCGATGGCTACACCTTC. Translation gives CASSFGTGGDGYTF.

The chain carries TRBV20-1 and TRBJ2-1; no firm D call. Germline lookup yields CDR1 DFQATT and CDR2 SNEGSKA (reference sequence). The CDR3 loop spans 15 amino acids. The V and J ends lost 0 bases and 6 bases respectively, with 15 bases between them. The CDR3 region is CSARDLGMWGNEQFF. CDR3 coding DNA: TGCAGTGCTAGAGATCTGGGTATGTGGGGCAATGAGCAGTTCTTC.

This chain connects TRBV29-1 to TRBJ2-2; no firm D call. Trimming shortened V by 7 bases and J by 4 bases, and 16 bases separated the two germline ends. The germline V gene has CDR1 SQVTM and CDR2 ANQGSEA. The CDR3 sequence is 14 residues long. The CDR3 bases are TGCAGCGCTTTAGCCCCAGATAGCACCGGGGAGCTGTTTTTT. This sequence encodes CSALAPDSTGELFF.

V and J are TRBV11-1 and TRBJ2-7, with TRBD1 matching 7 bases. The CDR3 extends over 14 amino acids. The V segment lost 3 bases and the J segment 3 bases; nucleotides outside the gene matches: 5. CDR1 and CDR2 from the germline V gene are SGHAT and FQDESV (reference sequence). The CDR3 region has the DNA TGTGCCAGCAGCTTCGGACAGGCAGACTACGAGCAGTACTTC. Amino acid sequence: CASSFGQADYEQYF.

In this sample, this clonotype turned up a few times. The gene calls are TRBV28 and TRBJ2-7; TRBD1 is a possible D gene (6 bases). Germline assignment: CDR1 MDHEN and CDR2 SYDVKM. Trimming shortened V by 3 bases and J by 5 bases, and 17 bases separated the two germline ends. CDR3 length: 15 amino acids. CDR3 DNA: TGTGCCAGCAGTTTTGTCGCAGGGGAGACAGACGAGCAGTACTTC. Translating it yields CASSFVAGETDEQYF.

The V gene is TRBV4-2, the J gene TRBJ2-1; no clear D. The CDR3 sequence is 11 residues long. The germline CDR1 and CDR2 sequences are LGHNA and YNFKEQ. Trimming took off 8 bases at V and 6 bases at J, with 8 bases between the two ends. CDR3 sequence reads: CASRSLNEQFF. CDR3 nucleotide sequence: TGTGCCAGCCGCTCCCTCAATGAGCAGTTCTTC.

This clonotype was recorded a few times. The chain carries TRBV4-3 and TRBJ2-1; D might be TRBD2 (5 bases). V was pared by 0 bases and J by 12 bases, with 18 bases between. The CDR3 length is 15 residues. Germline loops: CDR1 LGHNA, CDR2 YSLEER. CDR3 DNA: TGCGCCAGCAGCCAAGATCTCCTAAGCGGAATGGGGCAGTTCTTC. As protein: CASSQDLLSGMGQFF.

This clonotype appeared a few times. CDR3 DNA: TGTGCCAGCAGCTTAGGTCCAGGGCGAAGTTGGGAGCAGTACTTC. Its protein is CASSLGPGRSWEQYF. V is TRBV7-8 and J is TRBJ2-7; possible D gene TRBD1, 5 bases. The CDR3 is made up of 15 amino acids. Trimming took off 1 base at V and 7 bases at J, with 17 bases between the two ends. Germline CDR1 and CDR2: SGHVS and FQNEAQ.

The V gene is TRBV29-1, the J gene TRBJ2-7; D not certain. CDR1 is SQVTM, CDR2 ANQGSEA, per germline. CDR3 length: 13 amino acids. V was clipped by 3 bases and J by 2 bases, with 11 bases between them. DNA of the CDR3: TGCAGCGTTGAGGGCTTAGTCCCCTACGAGCAGTACTTC. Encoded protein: CSVEGLVPYEQYF.

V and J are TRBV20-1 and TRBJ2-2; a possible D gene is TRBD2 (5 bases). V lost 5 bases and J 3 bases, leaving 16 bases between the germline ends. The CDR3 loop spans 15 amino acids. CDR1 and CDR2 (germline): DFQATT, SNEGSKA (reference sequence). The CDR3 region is CSALDRTSYTGELFF. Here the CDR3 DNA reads TGCAGTGCTCTAGACCGGACTTCCTACACCGGGGAGCTGTTTTTT.

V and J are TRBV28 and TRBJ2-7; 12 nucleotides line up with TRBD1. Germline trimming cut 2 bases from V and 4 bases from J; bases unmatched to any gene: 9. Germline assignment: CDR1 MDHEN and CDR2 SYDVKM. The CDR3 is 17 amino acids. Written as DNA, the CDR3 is TGTGCCAGCAGTTTAATGGGACAGGGGGCAACTCTTTACGAGCAGTACTTC. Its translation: CASSLMGQGATLYEQYF.

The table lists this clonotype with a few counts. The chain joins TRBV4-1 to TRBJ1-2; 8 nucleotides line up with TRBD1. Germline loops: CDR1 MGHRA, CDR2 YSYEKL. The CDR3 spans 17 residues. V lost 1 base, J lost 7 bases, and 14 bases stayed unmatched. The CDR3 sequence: CASSQVPPRAGGFGYTF. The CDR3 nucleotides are TGCGCCAGCAGCCAAGTTCCCCCCCGGGCAGGGGGCTTTGGCTACACCTTC.

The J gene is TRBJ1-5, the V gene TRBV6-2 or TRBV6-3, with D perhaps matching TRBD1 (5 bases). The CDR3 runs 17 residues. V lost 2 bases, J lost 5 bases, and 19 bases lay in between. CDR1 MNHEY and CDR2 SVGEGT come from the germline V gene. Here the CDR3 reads CASSYVRGGPAYQPQHF. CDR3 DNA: TGTGCCAGCAGTTACGTGAGGGGCGGGCCCGCCTATCAGCCCCAGCATTTT.

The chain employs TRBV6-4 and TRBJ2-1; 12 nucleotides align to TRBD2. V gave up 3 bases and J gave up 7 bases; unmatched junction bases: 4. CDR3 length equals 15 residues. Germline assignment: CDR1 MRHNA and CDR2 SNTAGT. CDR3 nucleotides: TGTGCCAGCAGTGAATCTAGCGGGAGGGAGAATGAGCAGTTCTTC. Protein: CASSESSGRENEQFF.

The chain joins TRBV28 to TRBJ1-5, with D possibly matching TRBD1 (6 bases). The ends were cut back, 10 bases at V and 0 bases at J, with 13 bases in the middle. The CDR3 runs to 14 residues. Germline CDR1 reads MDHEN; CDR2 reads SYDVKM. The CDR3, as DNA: TGTGCCACCGGGACACCGGCTAGCAATCAGCCCCAGCATTTT. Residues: CATGTPASNQPQHF.

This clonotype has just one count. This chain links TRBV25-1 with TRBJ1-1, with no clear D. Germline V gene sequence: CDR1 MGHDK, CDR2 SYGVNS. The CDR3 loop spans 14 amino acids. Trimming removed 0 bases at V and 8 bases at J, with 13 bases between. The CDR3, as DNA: TGTGCCAGCAGTGAATATTTGGGTCCAGAAGAAGCTTTCTTT. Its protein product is CASSEYLGPEEAFF.

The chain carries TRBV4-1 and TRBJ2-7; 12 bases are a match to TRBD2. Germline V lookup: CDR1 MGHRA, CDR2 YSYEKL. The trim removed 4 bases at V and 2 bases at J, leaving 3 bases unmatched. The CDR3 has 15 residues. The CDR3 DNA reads TGCGCCAGCAGCCCACTAGCGGGAGGAACCTACGAGCAGTACTTC. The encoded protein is CASSPLAGGTYEQYF.

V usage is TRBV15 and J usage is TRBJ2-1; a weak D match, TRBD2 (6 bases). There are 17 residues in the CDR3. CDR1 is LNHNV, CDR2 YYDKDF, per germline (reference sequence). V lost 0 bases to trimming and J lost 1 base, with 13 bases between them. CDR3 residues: CATSREWGELSYNEQFF. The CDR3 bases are TGTGCCACCAGCAGAGAATGGGGGGAGCTTTCCTACAATGAGCAGTTCTTC.

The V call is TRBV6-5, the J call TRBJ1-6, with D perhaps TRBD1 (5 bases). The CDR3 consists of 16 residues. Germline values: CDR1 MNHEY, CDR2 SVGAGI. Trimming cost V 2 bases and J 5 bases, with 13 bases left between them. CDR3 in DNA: TGTGCCAGCAGTTACGGGCAGGGCTGGGATAATTCACCCCTCCACTTT. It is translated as CASSYGQGWDNSPLHF.

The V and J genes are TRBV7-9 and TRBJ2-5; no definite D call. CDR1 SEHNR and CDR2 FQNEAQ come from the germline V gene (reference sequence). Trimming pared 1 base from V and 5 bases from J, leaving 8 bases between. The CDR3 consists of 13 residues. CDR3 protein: CASSLGFVETQYF. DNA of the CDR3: TGTGCCAGCAGCTTAGGATTTGTGGAGACCCAGTACTTC.